The TCR beta chain described here comes from a study of blood T cell repertoires in COVID-19. About the research overall: Collection of acute and convalescent COVID-19 samples took place in the United States, Italy and Spain.

Sequencing was performed with immunoSEQ multiplex PCR; in TCRdb, only in-frame clones are kept and a portion is missing. The data contain tens of thousands of clones, 88% of them singletons. J gave up 2 bases and V 7 bases, and 4 bases lay outside the gene matches. The CDR3 totals 13 residues. The specimen was peripheral blood. The sequence came from a man in his sixties or seventies with acute or convalescent COVID-19. The chain has TRBV12-3 or TRBV12-4 and TRBJ1-2, with 7 bases identical to TRBD1. This CDR3 is CASTPGQNYGYTF. The CDR3 coding sequence is TGTGCCAGCACACCGGGACAGAACTATGGCTACACCTTC.